The 3 T cell receptor beta chains reported below all come from one sample, sequenced in a study of CD8+CD57+ T cells in acquired aplastic anemia (dated by TCRdb to between 2017 and 2018). TCRdb names Illumina HiSeq 2000 as the instrument used. Genomic DNA was used as template for profiling of TCR beta VDJ combinations and CDR3 sequences. TCRdb's own reprocessing of the public reads used fastp at Q25 and MiXCR and kept productive beta chains. CDR3 protein sequences are deduplicated, and each keeps its most common genes and DNA. The sample contains about 210,000 distinct CDR3 sequences, 61% of them found a single time. About 29% of the sample comes from the top ten. The sequenced sample consisted of sorted CD4+, CD8+, or CD8+CD57+ T cells (not recorded which) from PBMCs. These receptors were collected from a human donor in good health.

The chain combines TRBV12-3 or TRBV12-4 with TRBJ2-2; D is ambiguous. There are 14 residues in the CDR3. V was clipped by 4 bases and J by 2 bases, with 8 bases between them. The CDR3 nucleotides are TGTGCCAGCAGTTGGGATGACAACACCGGGGAGCTGTTTTTT. Its translation is CASSWDDNTGELFF.

The J gene is TRBJ1-1, the V gene TRBV5-1; a weak D match, TRBD1 (5 bases). The CDR3 length is 14 residues. Germline CDR1 and CDR2: SGHRS and YFSETQ. V was cut by 0 bases and J by 1 base, with 7 bases left in between. CDR3 protein: CASSLGQPNTEAFF. The DNA for the CDR3 is TGCGCCAGCAGCTTGGGACAGCCGAACACTGAAGCTTTCTTT.

This clonotype was picked up many times. The J gene is TRBJ2-1, the V gene TRBV5-8; 8 positions match TRBD2. The CDR3 loop spans 17 amino acids. The ends lost 0 bases at V and 3 bases at J; junction bases unmatched: 8. CDR1 and CDR2 (germline): SGHTS, YDEGEE. CDR3 nucleotide sequence: TGTGCCAGCAGCTTGGATGGGCTAGCGGGCCACTACAATGAGCAGTTCTTC. This codes for CASSLDGLAGHYNEQFF.